The source of this T cell receptor (beta chain) is a study of tumor T cells in aggressive B-cell lymphoma. Sequenced by immunoSEQ multiplex PCR; TCRdb stores in-frame clones only, minus some. The data show about 510 clones, roughly 90% seen once. The length of the CDR3 is 15 residues. The germline gives CDR1 SGHTA, CDR2 FQGNSA. V lost 5 bases and J lost 4; bases outside the gene matches: 7. The V call is TRBV7-2, the J call TRBJ1-5; TRBD1 matches 8 bases. The sequenced sample was tumor tissue. This clonotype was obtained from an adult with diffuse large B cell lymphoma. CDR3 in DNA: TGTGCCAGCAGCGTCGAGACAGGGGCAAATCAGCCCCAGCATTTT. Amino acid sequence: CASSVETGANQPQHF.